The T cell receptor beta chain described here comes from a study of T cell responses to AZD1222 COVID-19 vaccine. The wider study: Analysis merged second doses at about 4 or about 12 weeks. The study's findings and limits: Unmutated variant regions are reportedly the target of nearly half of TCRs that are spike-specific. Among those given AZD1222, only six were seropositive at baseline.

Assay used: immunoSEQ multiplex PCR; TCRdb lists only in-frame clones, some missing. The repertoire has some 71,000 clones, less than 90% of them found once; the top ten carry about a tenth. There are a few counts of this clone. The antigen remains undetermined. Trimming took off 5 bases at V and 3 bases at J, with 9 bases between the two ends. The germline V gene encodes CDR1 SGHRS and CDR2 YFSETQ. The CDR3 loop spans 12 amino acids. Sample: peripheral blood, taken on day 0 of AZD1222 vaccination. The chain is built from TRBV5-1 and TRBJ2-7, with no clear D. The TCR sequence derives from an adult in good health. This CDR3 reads CASSGPGYEQYF. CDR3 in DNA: TGCGCCAGCAGTGGGCCGGGCTACGAGCAGTACTTC.